The 5 T cell receptor beta chains reported below all come from one sample, sequenced in a study of blood T cell repertoires in COVID-19. Here immunoSEQ multiplex PCR was the method, and the copy in TCRdb shows in-frame clones only, minus some. In the table there are about 170,000 clones, more than 75% of which are singletons. Source material: peripheral blood. The receptors were sampled from a man in his fifties who had recovered from COVID-19.

The J gene is TRBJ2-7, the V gene TRBV5-4; the match to TRBD1 covers 8 bases. J lost 6 bases, V lost 5 bases, and 7 bases had no gene match. Germline CDR1 reads SGHNT; CDR2 reads YYREEE (reference sequence). The CDR3 length is 13 residues. The CDR3 here is CASSRTGQGEQYF. CDR3 DNA: TGTGCCAGCAGTCGGACAGGGCAGGGCGAGCAGTACTTC. The full variable domain, with the rest looked up from reference TRBV5-4 and TRBJ2-7, is ETGVTQSPTHLIKTRGQQVTLRCSSQSGHNTVSWYQQALGQGPQFIFQYYREEENGRGNFPPRFSGLQFPNYSSELNVNALELDDSALYLCASSRTGQGEQYFGPGTRLTVT.

This chain joins TRBV6-1 and TRBJ1-5, with D unresolved. CDR3 length equals 12 residues. Germline V gene sequence: CDR1 MNHNS, CDR2 SASEGT. Trimming shortened V by 0 bases and J by 7 bases, and 4 bases separated the two germline ends. CDR3 nucleotides: TGTGCCAGCAGTGAAGCGTCGCAGCCCCAGCATTTT. Its translation: CASSEASQPQHF.

The chain has TRBV24-1 and TRBJ2-3; 11 nucleotides agree with TRBD1. CDR3 length: 16 amino acids. The V gene's germline CDR1 is KGHDR and CDR2 SFDVKD. The junction had 6 bases not matched to a gene; V was cut back by 4 bases and J by 4 bases. The chain's CDR3 is CATSDRDRGVADTQYF. DNA for the CDR3: TGTGCCACCAGTGACCGGGACAGGGGGGTCGCAGATACGCAGTATTTT.

The chain employs TRBV6-5 and TRBJ2-7; 12 bases map to TRBD2. J gave up 2 bases and V 7 bases, and 6 bases lay outside the gene matches. Germline lookup yields CDR1 MNHEY and CDR2 SVGAGI. CDR3 length: 15 residues. CDR3 protein: CASTSTSGGTYEQYF. The CDR3 DNA is TGTGCCAGCACCTCGACTAGCGGGGGTACCTACGAGCAGTACTTC.

In its sample, this clone was seen a few times. This chain connects TRBV7-9 to TRBJ2-7; unclear D gene. The CDR3 covers 13 residues. Germline values: CDR1 SEHNR, CDR2 FQNEAQ (reference sequence). V dropped 4 bases and J dropped 5 bases, with 12 bases sitting between them. The CDR3 DNA reads TGTGCCAGCAGCTCCGAGTTTGGGCACGAGCAGTACTTC. Translated: CASSSEFGHEQYF.